The next 21 T cell receptor beta chains were all read from a single sample in a study of shared clonotypes between healthy human individuals. The table came from immunoSEQ multiplex PCR; TCRdb's copy has only in-frame clones and leaves some out. Among 2 million to 2.5 million clones, roughly 93% were seen once, and the ten largest hold 0.35% to 0.45%. Source material: naive CD4+ T cells from PBMCs. Noted subset: CD45RA+ positively selected. The receptors were gathered from a young man in good health. Some clones in this sample may be carry-over from other donors' samples.

V is TRBV7-9 and J is TRBJ2-3, with 8 bases lining up with TRBD1. Germline CDR1 is SEHNR and CDR2 is FQNEAQ (reference sequence). Trimming at V came to 5 bases and at J to 11 bases, leaving 6 bases not matched to a gene. CDR3 length: 12 residues. CDR3 sequence reads: CASSVGTGGQYF. The CDR3 bases are TGTGCCAGCAGCGTTGGGACAGGCGGGCAGTATTTT.

The chain links TRBV14 to TRBJ1-2; D ambiguous. V lost 0 bases, J lost 8 bases, and 4 bases lay in between. The CDR3 loop spans 11 amino acids. Germline CDR1 and CDR2: SGHDN and FVKESK. The CDR3 DNA reads as TGTGCCAGCAGCCAAGATGGCGGCTACACCTTC. Translated: CASSQDGGYTF.

V usage is TRBV19 and J usage is TRBJ2-5; the match to TRBD1 covers 8 bases. With V trimmed by 5 bases and J by 4 bases, 9 bases remained unmatched. This CDR3 is 15 amino acids long. Germline CDR1 and CDR2: LNHDA and SQIVND (reference sequence). CDR3 sequence reads: CASSGQGAWVETQYF. The CDR3 nucleotides are TGTGCCAGTAGTGGCCAGGGGGCATGGGTAGAGACCCAGTACTTC.

As concerns this clone: Other DNA sequences in this specimen translate into the identical CDR3. The chain combines TRBV11-2 with TRBJ2-4; no reliable D call. This CDR3 contains 13 residues. V was pared by 4 bases and J by 0 bases, with 4 bases between. Germline V gene data show CDR1 as SGHAT and CDR2 as FQNNGV. This chain's CDR3 is CASSSLAKNIQYF. CDR3 nucleotide sequence: TGTGCCAGCAGCTCCTTAGCCAAAAACATTCAGTACTTC.

This clone was detected only once. This chain connects TRBV7-3 to TRBJ2-2; 8 positions match TRBD2. V lost 2 bases and J lost 7; bases outside the gene matches: 12. The CDR3 is 17 residues long. The germline gives CDR1 SGHTA, CDR2 FQGTGA. CDR3 sequence: CASSLLAPGGPGGELFF. Written as DNA, the CDR3 is TGTGCCAGCAGCTTATTAGCTCCGGGAGGGCCTGGCGGGGAGCTGTTTTTT.

This chain connects TRBV7-6 to TRBJ2-7; 10 bases map to TRBD1. The CDR3 covers 14 residues. V shed 5 bases, J shed 4 bases, and the junction held 5 bases outside the gene matches. Germline V gene sequence: CDR1 SGHVS, CDR2 FNYEAQ. The CDR3 DNA reads as TGTGCCAGCAGCCGGGACAGGGGACCGTACGAGCAGTACTTC. Encoded protein: CASSRDRGPYEQYF. The full variable domain, with the rest looked up from reference TRBV7-6 and TRBJ2-7, is GAGVSQSPRYKVTKRGQDVALRCDPISGHVSLYWYRQALGQGPEFLTYFNYEAQQDKSGLPNDRFSAERPEGSISTLTIQRTEQRDSAMYRCASSRDRGPYEQYFGPGTRLTVT.

The sample holds one count of this clone. The chain uses TRBV14 and TRBJ2-1, with a weak D call TRBD2 (6 bases). This CDR3 region has 13 residues. The germline V gene encodes CDR1 SGHDN and CDR2 FVKESK. V was pared by 5 bases and J by 1 base, with 6 bases between. The CDR3 region is CASSGRSYNEQFF. The CDR3 region has the DNA TGTGCCAGCAGCGGGAGGTCCTACAATGAGCAGTTCTTC. The full variable domain, its missing parts supplied by reference TRBV14 and TRBJ2-1, is EAGVTQFPSHSVIEKGQTVTLRCDPISGHDNLYWYRRVMGKEIKFLLHFVKESKQDESGMPNNRFLAERTGGTYSTLKVQPAELEDSGVYFCASSGRSYNEQFFGPGTRLTVL.

The genes are TRBV5-6 and TRBJ2-2; TRBD2 might be the D (5 bases). The CDR3 sequence is 14 residues long. With 4 bases removed from V and 5 bases from J, the gap between germline ends came to 12 bases. The germline gives CDR1 SGHDT, CDR2 YYEEEE. In DNA, the CDR3 is TGTGCCAGCAGCCTATACAGAGGGACCGGGGAGCTGTTTTTT. As protein: CASSLYRGTGELFF.

This chain joins TRBV10-3 and TRBJ2-1; maybe TRBD2 (6 bases). The CDR3 spans 15 residues. V lost 2 bases, J lost 5 bases, and 13 bases lay in between. CDR1 ENHRY and CDR2 SYGVKD come from the germline V gene. The CDR3 nucleotides are TGTGCCATCAGTGAGAGTGGCGGGGCAAACAATGAGCAGTTCTTC. It codes for CAISESGGANNEQFF.

This chain connects TRBV4-3 to TRBJ1-6; perhaps TRBD1 as D (6 bases). The CDR3 is 14 residues long. Trimming removed 0 bases from V and 7 bases from J, with 7 bases in between. Germline CDR1 is LGHNA and CDR2 is YSLEER. The CDR3 loop is CASSQDRGNSPLHF. The DNA for the CDR3 is TGCGCCAGCAGCCAAGATAGGGGGAATTCACCCCTCCACTTT.

V and J are TRBV11-2 and TRBJ1-3; 8 nucleotides agree with TRBD1. The CDR3 consists of 15 residues. Germline lookup yields CDR1 SGHAT and CDR2 FQNNGV. Trimming cost V 4 bases and J 4 bases; bases outside gene matches: 6. CDR3 region: CASSSRTGWGNTIYF. The CDR3 nucleotides are TGTGCCAGCAGCTCCCGGACAGGGTGGGGAAACACCATATATTTT. The full variable domain, rest sourced from reference TRBV11-2 and TRBJ1-3, is EAGVAQSPRYKIIEKRQSVAFWCNPISGHATLYWYQQILGQGPKLLIQFQNNGVVDDSQLPKDRFSAERLKGVDSTLKIQPAKLEDSAVYLCASSSRTGWGNTIYFGEGSWLTVV.

The gene calls are TRBV6-5 and TRBJ2-1; maybe TRBD2 (6 bases). The V gene's germline CDR1 is MNHEY and CDR2 SVGAGI. V was shortened by 8 bases and J by 6 bases, with 11 bases between the two germline ends. The CDR3 consists of 12 residues. The CDR3 coding sequence is TGTGCCAGCGGAAGCGGGTCCAATGAGCAGTTCTTC. Its protein product is CASGSGSNEQFF.

This clone was seen just once. The V gene is TRBV19, the J gene TRBJ2-6; maybe TRBD2 (6 bases). The CDR3 runs to 21 residues. Between the trimmed V and J ends, which lost 4 bases and 3 bases, there was a span of 28 bases. Germline V lookup: CDR1 LNHDA, CDR2 SQIVND (reference sequence). The CDR3 loop is CASSNKYLLQGGSYGANVLTF. CDR3 coding DNA: TGTGCCAGTAGTAACAAGTATCTATTGCAGGGAGGTAGTTATGGGGCCAACGTCCTGACTTTC.

This clone was observed once. The same CDR3 also results from other DNA sequences found in this sample. The chain combines TRBV7-3 with TRBJ2-7; 8 nucleotides agree with TRBD1. This CDR3 is 13 amino acids long. Losses at the gene ends were 2 bases for V and 4 bases for J; bases not matched to a gene: 1. Germline V gives CDR1 SGHTA, CDR2 FQGTGA. CDR3 residues: CASSLDRGYEQYF. The DNA for the CDR3 is TGTGCCAGCAGCTTAGACAGGGGATACGAGCAGTACTTC. Full variable domain (rest looked up from reference TRBV7-3 and TRBJ2-7): GAGVSQTPSNKVTEKGKYVELRCDPISGHTALYWYRQSLGQGPEFLIYFQGTGAADDSGLPNDRFFAVRPEGSVSTLKIQRTERGDSAVYLCASSLDRGYEQYFGPGTRLTVT.

V is TRBV9 and J is TRBJ2-2, with D tentatively TRBD2 (6 bases). The germline gives CDR1 SGDLS, CDR2 YYNGEE. V lost 1 base to trimming and J lost 3 bases, with 13 bases between them. The CDR3 has 16 amino acids. In DNA, the CDR3 is TGTGCCAGCAGCGTAAGTCGGGAGTTTTACACCGGGGAGCTGTTTTTT. It is translated as CASSVSREFYTGELFF.

V gene TRBV7-8 combines with J gene TRBJ1-3, with D uncertain. There are 17 residues in the CDR3. Germline V gene lookup returns CDR1 SGHVS and CDR2 FQNEAQ. V lost 1 base and J 6 bases, leaving 19 bases between the germline ends. DNA of the CDR3: TGTGCCAGCAGCTTAGGGGTGGCCGAGTCTCGATCAAACACCATATATTTT. Its translation: CASSLGVAESRSNTIYF.

This clone occurred once. This chain connects TRBV7-8 to TRBJ2-7; TRBD1 agrees at 8 bases. The CDR3 spans 20 residues. Germline V gene data show CDR1 as SGHVS and CDR2 as FQNEAQ. The V segment lost 6 bases and the J segment 0 bases; nucleotides outside the gene matches: 22. The CDR3 nucleotides read TGTGCCAGCAGTCTAAGGCCCCCGGGGACAGGTCGGCCGGCCTCCTACGAGCAGTACTTC. Its protein is CASSLRPPGTGRPASYEQYF.

The chain links TRBV9 to TRBJ2-1, with a possible D match to TRBD2 (5 bases). The CDR3 is 14 amino acids. Deletions cut 4 bases from V and 5 bases from J, with 13 bases between. Germline V CDR1 and CDR2: SGDLS, YYNGEE. In nucleotides, the CDR3 is TGTGCCAGCAGCCCTTGGGGAGACCACAATGAGCAGTTCTTC. Translation: CASSPWGDHNEQFF.

This clone was seen only once. This chain uses TRBV9 with TRBJ2-7; the D is unclear. CDR1 and CDR2 (germline): SGDLS, YYNGEE. Trimming shortened V by 2 bases and J by 1 base, and 10 bases separated the two germline ends. The CDR3 sequence is 14 residues long. The CDR3 nucleotides read TGTGCCAGCAGCGTCGGTAGTCAATCCTACGAGCAGTACTTC. Amino acid sequence: CASSVGSQSYEQYF.

The chain uses TRBV6-1 and TRBJ1-5; no reliable D call. V lost 0 bases and J 5 bases, leaving 8 bases between the germline ends. Germline V lookup: CDR1 MNHNS, CDR2 SASEGT. The CDR3 consists of 14 residues. In DNA, the CDR3 is TGTGCCAGCAGTGAAGCGTTCGGGGATCAGCCCCAGCATTTT. This gives the protein CASSEAFGDQPQHF.

The chain combines TRBV5-6 with TRBJ1-1, with unresolved D. There are 15 residues in the CDR3. The ends were cut back, 0 bases at V and 4 bases at J, with 13 bases in the middle. CDR1 is SGHDT, CDR2 YYEEEE, per germline. DNA of the CDR3: TGTGCCAGCAGCTTGGTCGTCGGGGATATCACTGAAGCTTTCTTT. This sequence encodes CASSLVVGDITEAFF.